This T cell receptor (beta chain) was identified during a study of molecular identifiers for immune sequencing clone quantification. Looking at the study overall: In replicates, RNA from about 20,000 or 100,000 naive CD8 cells was split five ways, four sequenced.

V lost 2 bases, J lost 6 bases, and 1 base stayed unmatched. The CDR3 runs to 13 residues. Looked up from germline, CDR1 is SGHDT and CDR2 is YYEEEE. TCRdb reprocessed the PCR reads via MiXCR and lists one record per CDR3 protein. The profile shows 50,000 or so distinct CDR3 sequences, around 27% of them singletons. This clonotype was found many times. Its matching antigen is unknown. Investigators produced naive CD8 libraries from approximately 20,000 to 1,000,000 sorted cells, drawing on 10%, 30% or 50% RNA. Whole-study findings and limits: Should identical TCR molecules share a barcode, the sizes of highly expanded clones could be underestimated. Clonotypes surpassing 20 RNA copies contained over 99% of effector molecules, versus under 1% in naive cells.

What was sequenced was naive CD8+ T cells from blood, with Jurkat cell RNA spiked in. Subset: FACS-sorted CD8+CD4-CCR7+CD45RA+ naive T cells. This chain uses TRBV5-6 with TRBJ1-5; 8 bases map to TRBD1. The source of this sequence is a human donor in good health. Some libraries in this study had Jurkat cell RNA spiked in. CDR3 loop: CASSFGQGQPQHF. CDR3 DNA: TGTGCCAGCAGCTTTGGACAGGGTCAGCCCCAGCATTTT.